The 2 T cell receptor beta chains listed next were all sequenced from one sample in a study of OX40 agonist ivuxolimab in advanced cancers. Receptors were amplified or captured by the immunoSEQ multiplex PCR assay. This immuneACCESS table, as held by TCRdb, lists in-frame sequences with V and J called but not all clones. Of the missing ones, under half trace to an unresolved V gene in checked studies; the others have no known cause. This sample gives about 59,000 clones in total; 85% to 90% of them show up just once. 0.3% to 0.4% of the sample is held by the ten biggest clonotypes. The sequences come from CD4+ or CD8+ T cells sorted from blood, collected in a trial of the OX40 agonist ivuxolimab. Receptor source: an adult with an advanced solid tumor such as melanoma, head and neck, liver or kidney cancer.

The chain uses TRBV15 and TRBJ1-2; a weak D match, TRBD1 (6 bases). The CDR3 has 14 residues. V was clipped by 4 bases and J by 8 bases, with 17 bases between them. Germline lookup yields CDR1 LNHNV and CDR2 YYDKDF (reference sequence). The CDR3 region is CATSIGTSTRGYTF. In nucleotides, the CDR3 is TGTGCCACCAGCATTGGGACATCCACCAGAGGCTACACCTTC.

This clone occurred once. The rearrangement joins TRBV7-8 to TRBJ2-7; TRBD2 might be the D (6 bases). V lost 2 bases and J lost 4, with 12 bases in between. The CDR3 runs to 14 residues. Germline lookup yields CDR1 SGHVS and CDR2 FQNEAQ. The CDR3 loop reads CASSLSRDSYEQYF. CDR3 nucleotides: TGTGCCAGCAGCTTATCCAGGGACTCATACGAGCAGTACTTC. The full variable domain, its missing parts supplied by reference TRBV7-8 and TRBJ2-7, is GAGVSQSPRYKVAKRGQDVALRCDPISGHVSLFWYQQALGQGPEFLTYFQNEAQLDKSGLPSDRFFAERPEGSVSTLKIQRTQQEDSAVYLCASSLSRDSYEQYFGPGTRLTVT.